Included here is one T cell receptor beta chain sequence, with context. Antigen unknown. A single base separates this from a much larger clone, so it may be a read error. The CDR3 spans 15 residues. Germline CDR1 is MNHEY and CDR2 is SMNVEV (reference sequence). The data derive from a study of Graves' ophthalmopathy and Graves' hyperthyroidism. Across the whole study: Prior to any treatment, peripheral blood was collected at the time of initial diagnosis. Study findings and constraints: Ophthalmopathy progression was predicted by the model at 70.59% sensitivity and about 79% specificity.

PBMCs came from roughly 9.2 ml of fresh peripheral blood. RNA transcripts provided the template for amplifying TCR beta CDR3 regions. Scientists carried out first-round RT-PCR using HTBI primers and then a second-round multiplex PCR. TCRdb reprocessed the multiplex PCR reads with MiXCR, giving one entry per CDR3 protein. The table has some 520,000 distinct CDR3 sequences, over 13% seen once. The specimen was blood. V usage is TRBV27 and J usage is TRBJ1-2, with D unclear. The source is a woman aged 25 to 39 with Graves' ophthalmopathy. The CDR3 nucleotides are TGTGCCAGCAGTTACTCGAGCCCAAGGAACTATGGCTACGCCTTC. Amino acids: CASSYSSPRNYGYAF.